The 20 T cell receptor beta chains presented below share a single source sample, sequenced in a study of blood T cell repertoires in COVID-19. Measured with immunoSEQ multiplex PCR; TCRdb has only the in-frame clones, and not every one. The repertoire holds a few hundred thousand clones, roughly 87% seen once, with roughly 3% in the top ten. The material sequenced was PBMCs or T cells enriched from blood (not recorded which). These TCRs come from a woman in her twenties or thirties who had recovered from COVID-19.

The genes are TRBV10-3 and TRBJ1-2, with 8 positions matching TRBD1. Germline V gene lookup returns CDR1 ENHRY and CDR2 SYGVKD. V was clipped by 8 bases and J by 8 bases; unmatched bases: 10. The CDR3 consists of 13 residues. The CDR3 bases are TGTGCCATCGCAGGACAGGGTCTGTGGGGCTACACCTTC. Protein: CAIAGQGLWGYTF.

This rearrangement joins TRBV5-1 to TRBJ2-5; D possibly corresponds to TRBD1 (5 bases). This CDR3 contains 13 residues. Per the germline V gene, CDR1 is SGHRS and CDR2 is YFSETQ. V gave up 3 bases and J gave up 0 bases, with 6 bases separating them. The CDR3 coding sequence is TGCGCCAGCAGCTGGGGCAACCAAGAGACCCAGTACTTC. Protein sequence: CASSWGNQETQYF. Supplemented by reference TRBV5-1 and TRBJ2-5, the full variable domain reads KAGVTQTPRYLIKTRGQQVTLSCSPISGHRSVSWYQQTPGQGLQFLFEYFSETQRNKGNFPGRFSGRQFSNSRSEMNVSTLELGDSALYLCASSWGNQETQYFGPGTRLLVL.

V usage is TRBV19 and J usage is TRBJ2-2; 7 bases agree with TRBD1. V lost 4 bases to trimming and J lost 3 bases; unmatched junction nucleotides: 2. This CDR3 is built from 14 residues. In germline, CDR1 is LNHDA, CDR2 SQIVND (reference sequence). The CDR3 sequence is CASSRDRYTGELFF. The CDR3 region has the DNA TGTGCCAGTAGTAGGGACAGATACACCGGGGAGCTGTTTTTT.

V usage is TRBV28 and J usage is TRBJ1-5; perhaps TRBD1 as D (6 bases). CDR1 is MDHEN and CDR2 is SYDVKM in the germline V gene. The CDR3 is made up of 17 amino acids. Trimming removed 6 bases at V and 2 bases at J, with 20 bases between. Here the CDR3 reads CASSDPPQGLGNQPQHF. The CDR3 DNA reads as TGTGCCAGCAGCGACCCCCCACAGGGCTTAGGCAATCAGCCCCAGCATTTT.

The rearrangement joins TRBV19 to TRBJ1-1; 9 bases are shared with TRBD1. The length of the CDR3 is 15 residues. The V gene's germline CDR1 is LNHDA and CDR2 SQIVND (reference sequence). J lost 1 base, V lost 7 bases, and 7 bases had no gene match. The CDR3 here is CASKTTGGRNTEAFF. The CDR3 nucleotides read TGTGCCAGTAAGACGACAGGGGGTAGGAACACTGAAGCTTTCTTT. The whole variable domain, remainder taken from reference TRBV19 and TRBJ1-1, is DGGITQSPKYLFRKEGQNVTLSCEQNLNHDAMYWYRQDPGQGLRLIYYSQIVNDFQKGDIAEGYSVSREKKESFPLTVTSAQKNPTAFYLCASKTTGGRNTEAFFGQGTRLTVV.

The chain has TRBV7-9 and TRBJ2-1; D uncertain. The V gene lost 1 base and the J gene lost 7 bases, with 5 bases spanning the gap. The CDR3 consists of 12 residues. Germline V gene lookup returns CDR1 SEHNR and CDR2 FQNEAQ (reference sequence). The CDR3 nucleotides are TGTGCCAGCAGCTTAGATCTGAATGAGCAGTTCTTC. Protein: CASSLDLNEQFF.

V usage is TRBV2 and J usage is TRBJ1-1; 9 nucleotides align to TRBD1. This CDR3 has 14 residues. Germline lookup yields CDR1 SNHLY and CDR2 FYNNEI. Losses at the gene ends were 6 bases for V and 4 bases for J; bases not matched to a gene: 6. The CDR3 is CASRGTGLGTEAFF. CDR3 DNA sequence: TGTGCCAGCAGAGGGACAGGGCTTGGCACTGAAGCTTTCTTT. Full variable domain (outside the CDR3, taken from reference TRBV2 and TRBJ1-1): EPEVTQTPSHQVTQMGQEVILRCVPISNHLYFYWYRQILGQKVEFLVSFYNNEISEKSEIFDDQFSVERPDGSNFTLKIRSTKLEDSAMYFCASRGTGLGTEAFFGQGTRLTVV.

In nucleotides, the CDR3 is TGCGCCAGCAGCTCGTGGGGGGGAAGCTCCTACAATGAGCAGTTCTTC. Its translation is CASSSWGGSSYNEQFF. The chain couples TRBV5-1 to TRBJ2-1; TRBD2 matches 7 bases. CDR3 length: 16 residues. V trimming: 3 bases; J trimming: 0 bases; junction bases outside the gene matches: 6. The V gene's germline CDR1 is SGHRS and CDR2 YFSETQ.

The chain employs TRBV27 and TRBJ1-2, with 9 bases lining up with TRBD1. The ends lost 3 bases at V and 7 bases at J; junction bases unmatched: 6. The V gene's germline CDR1 is MNHEY and CDR2 SMNVEV (reference sequence). The CDR3 totals 14 residues. CDR3 sequence reads: CASSFSGQGGGYTF. The CDR3 coding sequence is TGTGCCAGCAGTTTCTCGGGACAGGGCGGTGGCTACACCTTC.

This clone showed up just a few times. V gene TRBV2 combines with J gene TRBJ1-5, with D possibly matching TRBD1 (5 bases). The ends were cut back, 6 bases at V and 2 bases at J, with 14 bases in the middle. This CDR3 is 15 amino acids long. CDR1 is SNHLY and CDR2 is FYNNEI in the germline V gene. CDR3 amino acids: CASRGAHRGNQPQHF. The CDR3 DNA follows: TGTGCCAGCAGAGGGGCCCATCGCGGCAATCAGCCCCAGCATTTT. The full variable domain, completed using reference TRBV2 and TRBJ1-5, is EPEVTQTPSHQVTQMGQEVILRCVPISNHLYFYWYRQILGQKVEFLVSFYNNEISEKSEIFDDQFSVERPDGSNFTLKIRSTKLEDSAMYFCASRGAHRGNQPQHFGDGTRLSIL.

This clone came up once. V gene TRBV27 combines with J gene TRBJ2-7, with 8 bases identical to TRBD1. J gave up 2 bases and V 4 bases, and 10 bases lay outside the gene matches. The CDR3 runs to 16 residues. CDR1 and CDR2 (germline): MNHEY, SMNVEV (reference sequence). The CDR3, as DNA: TGTGCCAGCAGTTCCCGAGGGACAGGCATTGCCTACGAGCAGTACTTC. This translates into CASSSRGTGIAYEQYF.

This clone is a singleton in its sample. The chain carries TRBV9 and TRBJ2-7, with 7 nucleotides matching TRBD1. The germline V gene encodes CDR1 SGDLS and CDR2 YYNGEE. The CDR3 has 14 amino acids. The V segment lost 0 bases and the J segment 2 bases; nucleotides outside the gene matches: 2. The CDR3 nucleotides read TGTGCCAGCAGCGTAGGGGGACAGCCCTACGAGCAGTACTTC. Translating gives CASSVGGQPYEQYF.

The chain is built from TRBV27 and TRBJ2-1; 8 positions match TRBD1. V shed 4 bases, J shed 8 bases, and the junction held 7 bases outside the gene matches. The germline CDR1 and CDR2 sequences are MNHEY and SMNVEV (reference sequence). The CDR3 is 14 residues long. DNA for the CDR3: TGTGCCAGCAGTTCTGGACAGGGTATCGATGAGCAGTTCTTC. This codes for CASSSGQGIDEQFF.

This clone was detected only once. V and J are TRBV7-9 and TRBJ1-6; 9 bases map to TRBD1. Germline V gene data show CDR1 as SEHNR and CDR2 as FQNEAQ (reference sequence). CDR3 length equals 15 residues. Unmatched junction bases numbered 3, after V lost 2 bases and J lost 7 bases. The CDR3 sequence: CASSLSGTGNSPLHF. CDR3 DNA: TGTGCCAGCAGCTTATCCGGGACAGGGAATTCACCCCTCCACTTT.

The rearrangement links TRBV2 to TRBJ2-5; D might be TRBD2 (5 bases). The V gene's germline CDR1 is SNHLY and CDR2 FYNNEI. Trimming left V 6 bases short and J 7 bases short, with 12 bases between. The CDR3 consists of 12 residues. The CDR3 region is CASSATEGTQYF. The CDR3, as DNA: TGTGCCAGCAGCGCTACAGAGGGGACCCAGTACTTC.

In DNA form, the CDR3 reads TGTGCCAGCAGCTCACGGGGAAGGGAGAGTGGCTACACCTTC. Residues: CASSSRGRESGYTF. This chain links TRBV11-1 with TRBJ1-2, with D hard to call. The V end lost 4 bases, the J end lost 7 bases, and 16 bases lay between the germline ends. Germline lookup yields CDR1 SGHAT and CDR2 FQDESV (reference sequence). This CDR3 region has 14 residues.

The chain combines TRBV4-1 with TRBJ1-1; D gene uncertain. Germline CDR1 MGHRA, CDR2 YSYEKL. The CDR3 totals 14 residues. Trimming shortened V by 0 bases and J by 3 bases, and 8 bases separated the two germline ends. CDR3 bases: TGCGCCAGCAGCCAAGAATGGGAGGACACTGAAGCTTTCTTT. Encoded protein: CASSQEWEDTEAFF.

The CDR3 region has the DNA TGTGCCAGTAGTATGGCGGCAGGGACACACCAAGAGACCCAGTACTTC. Residues: CASSMAAGTHQETQYF. This chain uses TRBV19 with TRBJ2-5; D possibly corresponds to TRBD1 (6 bases). Trimming removed 3 bases at V and 0 bases at J, with 14 bases between. The CDR3 consists of 16 residues. Germline loops: CDR1 LNHDA, CDR2 SQIVND (reference sequence).

The chain is built from TRBV5-8 and TRBJ1-1, with 9 positions matching TRBD1. Looked up from germline, CDR1 is SGHTS and CDR2 is YDEGEE. This CDR3 is 17 amino acids long. The V segment lost 4 bases and the J segment 1 base; nucleotides outside the gene matches: 11. CDR3 residues: CASSRVGTGGQNTEAFF. The CDR3 bases are TGTGCCAGCAGCCGCGTGGGAACAGGGGGCCAGAACACTGAAGCTTTCTTT.

The chain has TRBV11-1 and TRBJ2-1; D call uncertain. Trimming pared 5 bases from V and 4 bases from J, leaving 15 bases between. This CDR3 region has 15 residues. CDR1 and CDR2 from the germline V gene are SGHAT and FQDESV (reference sequence). CDR3 loop: CASSGGAAQYNEQFF. The CDR3 region has the DNA TGTGCCAGCAGCGGTGGCGCGGCTCAATACAATGAGCAGTTCTTC.